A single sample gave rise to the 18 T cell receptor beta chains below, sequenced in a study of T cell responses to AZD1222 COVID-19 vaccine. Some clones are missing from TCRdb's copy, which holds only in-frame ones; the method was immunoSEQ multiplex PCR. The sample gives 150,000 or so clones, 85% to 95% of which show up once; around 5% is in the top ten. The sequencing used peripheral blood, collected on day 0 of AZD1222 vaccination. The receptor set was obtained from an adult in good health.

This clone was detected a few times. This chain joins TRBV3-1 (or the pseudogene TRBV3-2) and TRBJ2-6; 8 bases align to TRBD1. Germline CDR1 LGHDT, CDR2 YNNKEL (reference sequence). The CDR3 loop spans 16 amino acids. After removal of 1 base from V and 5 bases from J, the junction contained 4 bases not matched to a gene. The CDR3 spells CASSQGQGSRANVLTF. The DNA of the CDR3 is TGTGCCAGCAGCCAAGGACAGGGGTCGAGGGCCAACGTCCTGACTTTC.

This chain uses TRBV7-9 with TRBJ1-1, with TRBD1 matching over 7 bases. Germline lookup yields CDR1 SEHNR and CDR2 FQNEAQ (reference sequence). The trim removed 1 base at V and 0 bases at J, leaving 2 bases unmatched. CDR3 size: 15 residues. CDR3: CASSLGQGMNTEAFF. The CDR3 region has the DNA TGTGCCAGCAGCTTAGGACAGGGCATGAACACTGAAGCTTTCTTT.

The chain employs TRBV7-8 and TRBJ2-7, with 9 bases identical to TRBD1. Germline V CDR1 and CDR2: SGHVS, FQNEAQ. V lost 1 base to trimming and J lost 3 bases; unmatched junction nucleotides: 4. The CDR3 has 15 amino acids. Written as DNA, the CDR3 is TGTGCCAGCAGCTTAGTGGGACAGGGCGTCTACGAGCAGTACTTC. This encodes CASSLVGQGVYEQYF.

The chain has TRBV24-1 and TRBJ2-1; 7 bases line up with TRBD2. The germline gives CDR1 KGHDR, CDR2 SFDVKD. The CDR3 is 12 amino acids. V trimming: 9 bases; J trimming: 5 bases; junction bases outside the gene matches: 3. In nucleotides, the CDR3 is TGTGCCACCCACGGGACTAACAATGAGCAGTTCTTC. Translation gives CATHGTNNEQFF.

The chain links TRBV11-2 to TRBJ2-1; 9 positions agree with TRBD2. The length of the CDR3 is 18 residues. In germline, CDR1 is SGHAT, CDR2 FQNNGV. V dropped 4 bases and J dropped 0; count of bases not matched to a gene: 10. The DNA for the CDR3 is TGTGCCAGCAGCTACTCCGCCTTAGCGGGAGCCTCCTACAATGAGCAGTTCTTC. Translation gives CASSYSALAGASYNEQFF.

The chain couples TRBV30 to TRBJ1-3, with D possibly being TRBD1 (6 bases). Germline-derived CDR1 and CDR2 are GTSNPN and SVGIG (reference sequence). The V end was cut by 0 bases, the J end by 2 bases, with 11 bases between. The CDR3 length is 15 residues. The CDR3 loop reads CAWSVGGRTGNTIYF. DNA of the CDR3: TGTGCCTGGAGTGTGGGGGGCAGGACTGGAAACACCATATATTTT.

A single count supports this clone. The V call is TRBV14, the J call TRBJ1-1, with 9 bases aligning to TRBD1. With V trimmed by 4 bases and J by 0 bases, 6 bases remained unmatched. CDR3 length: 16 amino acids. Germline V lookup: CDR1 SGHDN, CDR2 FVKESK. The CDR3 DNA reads TGTGCCAGCAGCCCGGGACAGGGACTCATGAACACTGAAGCTTTCTTT. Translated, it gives CASSPGQGLMNTEAFF.

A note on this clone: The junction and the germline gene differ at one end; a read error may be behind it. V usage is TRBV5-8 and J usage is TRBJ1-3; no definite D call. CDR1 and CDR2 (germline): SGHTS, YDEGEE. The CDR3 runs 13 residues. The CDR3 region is CASSLGPGNTIYF. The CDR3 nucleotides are TGTGCCAGCAGCTTGGGGCCTGGTAACACCATATATTTT.

CDR3 amino acids: CSVGRSNQPQHF. As DNA, the CDR3 is TGCAGCGTTGGGCGGAGCAATCAGCCCCAGCATTTT. The gene calls are TRBV29-1 and TRBJ1-5; the D is unclear. Germline CDR1 and CDR2: SQVTM and ANQGSEA. The CDR3 spans 12 residues. Trimming took off 4 bases at V and 1 base at J, with 5 bases between the two ends.

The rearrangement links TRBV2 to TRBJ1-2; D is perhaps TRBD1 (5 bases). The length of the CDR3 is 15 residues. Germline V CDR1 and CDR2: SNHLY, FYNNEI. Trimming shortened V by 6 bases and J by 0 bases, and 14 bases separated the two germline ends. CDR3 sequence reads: CASRRDATSNYGYTF. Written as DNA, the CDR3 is TGTGCCAGCAGAAGGGACGCAACCTCTAACTATGGCTACACCTTC.

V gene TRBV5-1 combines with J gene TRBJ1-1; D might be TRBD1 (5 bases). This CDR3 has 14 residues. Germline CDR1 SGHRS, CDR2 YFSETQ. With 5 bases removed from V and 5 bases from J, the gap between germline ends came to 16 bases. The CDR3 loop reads CASSNGDERTEAFF. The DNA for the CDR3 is TGCGCCAGCAGTAATGGGGACGAGAGAACTGAAGCTTTCTTT.

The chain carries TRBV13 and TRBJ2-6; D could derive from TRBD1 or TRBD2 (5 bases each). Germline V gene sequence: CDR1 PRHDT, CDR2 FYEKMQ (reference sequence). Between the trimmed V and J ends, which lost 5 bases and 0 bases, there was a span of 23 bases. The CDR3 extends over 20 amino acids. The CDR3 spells CASSPQTPGTLVSGANVLTF. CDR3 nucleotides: TGTGCCAGCAGCCCCCAAACCCCCGGGACGCTGGTCTCTGGGGCCAACGTCCTGACTTTC. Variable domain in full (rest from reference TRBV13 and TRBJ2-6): AAGVIQSPRHLIKEKRETATLKCYPIPRHDTVYWYQQGPGQDPQFLISFYEKMQSDKGSIPDRFSAQQFSDYHSELNMSSLELGDSALYFCASSPQTPGTLVSGANVLTFGAGSRLTVL.

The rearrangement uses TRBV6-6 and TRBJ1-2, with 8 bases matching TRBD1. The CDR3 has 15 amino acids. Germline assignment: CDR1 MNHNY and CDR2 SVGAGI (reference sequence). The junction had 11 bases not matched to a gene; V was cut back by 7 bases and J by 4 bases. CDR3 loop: CASTDRGSKAYGYTF. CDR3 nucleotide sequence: TGTGCCAGCACAGACAGGGGATCTAAGGCCTATGGCTACACCTTC.

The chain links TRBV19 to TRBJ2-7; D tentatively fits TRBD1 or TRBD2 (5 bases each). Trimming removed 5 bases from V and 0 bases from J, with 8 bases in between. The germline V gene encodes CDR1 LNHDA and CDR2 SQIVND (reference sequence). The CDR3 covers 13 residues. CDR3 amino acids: CASSGTLSYEQYF. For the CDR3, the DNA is TGTGCCAGTAGTGGGACGCTCTCCTACGAGCAGTACTTC.

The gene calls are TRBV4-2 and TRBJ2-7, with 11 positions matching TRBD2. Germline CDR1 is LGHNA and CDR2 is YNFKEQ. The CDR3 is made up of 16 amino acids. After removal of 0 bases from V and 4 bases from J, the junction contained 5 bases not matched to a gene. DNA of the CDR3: TGTGCCAGCAGCCAAGAGGGGGGACTAGCGGTTTACGAGCAGTACTTC. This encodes CASSQEGGLAVYEQYF.

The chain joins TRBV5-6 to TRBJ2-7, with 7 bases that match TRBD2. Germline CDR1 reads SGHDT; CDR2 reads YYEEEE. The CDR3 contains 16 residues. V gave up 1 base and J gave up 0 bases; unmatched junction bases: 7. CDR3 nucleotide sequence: TGTGCCAGCAGCTTGCGGGGGGTAGCGAGCTCCTACGAGCAGTACTTC. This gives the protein CASSLRGVASSYEQYF.

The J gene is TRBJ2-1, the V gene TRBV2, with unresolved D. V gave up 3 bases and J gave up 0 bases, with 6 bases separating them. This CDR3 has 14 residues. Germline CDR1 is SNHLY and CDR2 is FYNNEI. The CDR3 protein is CASSEQSSYNEQFF. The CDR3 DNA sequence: TGTGCCAGCAGTGAGCAGAGCTCCTACAATGAGCAGTTCTTC. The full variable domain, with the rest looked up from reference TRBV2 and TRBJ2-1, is EPEVTQTPSHQVTQMGQEVILRCVPISNHLYFYWYRQILGQKVEFLVSFYNNEISEKSEIFDDQFSVERPDGSNFTLKIRSTKLEDSAMYFCASSEQSSYNEQFFGPGTRLTVL.

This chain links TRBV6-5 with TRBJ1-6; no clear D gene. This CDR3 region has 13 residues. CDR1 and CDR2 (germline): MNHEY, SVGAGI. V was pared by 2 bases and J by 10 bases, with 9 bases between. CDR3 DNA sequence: TGTGCCAGCAGTTACCTTTCAAGATCACCCCTCCACTTT. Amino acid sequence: CASSYLSRSPLHF.